This T cell receptor (beta chain) is from a study of spatial heterogeneity in lung cancer. On the study more broadly: Consistently, beta-chain sequences turned up in larger numbers than alpha-chain sequences did. Every unique TCR and UMI combination, on average, appeared more than ten times in raw reads.

The V and J ends lost 1 base and 4 bases respectively, with 15 bases between them. The length of the CDR3 is 15 residues. Germline CDR1 SGDLS, CDR2 YYNGEE. Unique molecular identifiers tagged every individual TCR cDNA molecule. MiXCR was run by TCRdb on the 5' RACE reads, yielding one entry per CDR3 protein. The sample carries a few thousand distinct CDR3 sequences, approximately 16% recorded once. Time point indicated: sample taken at primary tumor resection. This clonotype was sampled from a male donor with early-stage non-small cell lung cancer. This chain uses TRBV9 with TRBJ2-7, with D perhaps matching TRBD2 (6 bases). The sample in question was normal lung tissue next to the tumor, obtained at surgery. The CDR3 region is CASSVLPGRGYEQYF. The CDR3 nucleotides are TGTGCCAGCAGCGTACTCCCAGGGCGGGGTTACGAGCAGTACTTC.